This TCR beta chain emerged from a study of blood T cells in healthy people across ages. Study-wide findings and caveats: Per-million-T-cell TCR beta diversity fell roughly linearly with age.

Caucasian, healthy and from Russia, the donors were aged between about 6 and 100. Sample-barcoded 5' priming and a J-beta primer mix drove a second PCR of about 6 to 12 cycles. Each CDR3 protein is one row after TCRdb ran MiXCR on the 5' RACE reads. The sample shows around 1,500,000 distinct CDR3 sequences, roughly 40% of them seen only once. As for this clonotype: Antigen: not known.

The receptor's source is a woman aged 18-29 years in good health. Sequenced material: blood.

CDR3 residues: CASSQVPLTGEQYF. The CDR3 nucleotides are TGTGCCAGCAGCCAAGTTCCACTTACTGGTGAGCAGTACTTC. The chain links TRBV4-2 to TRBJ2-7; D is unresolved. The CDR3 contains 14 residues. Looked up from germline, CDR1 is LGHNA and CDR2 is YNFKEQ. Deletions cut 1 base from V and 7 bases from J, with 14 bases between.